This T cell receptor beta chain is from a study of control samples from healthy donors and cancer patients. Method: immunoSEQ multiplex PCR; TCRdb's copy keeps in-frame clones and lacks some. The sample includes over 45,000 clones, more than 90% seen only once; the top ten take roughly 0.8%. Only one count was recorded for this clone. Sequencing was carried out using PBMCs. The TCR sequence derives from a man younger than 40 with colorectal cancer.

The CDR3: CASSIGTHNEQFF. The CDR3 nucleotides are TGTGCCAGTAGTATTGGCACCCACAATGAGCAGTTCTTC. The J gene is TRBJ2-1, the V gene TRBV19, with D unresolved. The V and J ends lost 3 bases and 5 bases respectively, with 8 bases between them. CDR3 length: 13 amino acids. CDR1 is LNHDA, CDR2 SQIVND, per germline (reference sequence).